A selection of T cell receptor beta chains follows, all from one sample in a study of tumor and adjacent non-tumor tissue in lung cancer. TCRdb fed the multiplex PCR reads into MiXCR, producing one record per CDR3 protein. The table lists around 99,000 distinct CDR3 sequences, 50% to 70% of them singletons. Material: distant non-tumor lung tissue. These receptors were taken from a man aged 55 to 70 with non-small cell lung cancer. Each CDR3 is given with its conserved first and last residue. A D gene is named only where the DNA matches it firmly. Expanded clones get a size class; other rows say once, few or many, or leave the size out.

d_call,j_call,clone_size,v_call,cdr3_nt,cdr3_aa
TRBD1,TRBJ1-4,many,TRBV12-3/TRBV12-4,TGTGCCAGCAGCCGGGACAGGGGTAATGAAAAACTGTTTTTT,CASSRDRGNEKLFF
NA,TRBJ1-1,NA,TRBV5-1,TGCGCCAGCAGCGGCCGGATCAACGCTGAAGCTTTCTTT,CASSGRINAEAFF
NA,TRBJ2-7,medium-sized,TRBV7-8,TGTGCCAGCAGTAGTGCCCCGGGCGGGAATGAGCAGTACTTC,CASSSAPGGNEQYF
TRBD1,TRBJ2-7,many,TRBV20-1,TGCAGTGCTAGAGCGGGCGGTCGCTCTGGGACAGGGTTATACGAGCAGTACTTC,CSARAGGRSGTGLYEQYF
TRBD2,TRBJ2-1,NA,TRBV6-2/TRBV6-3,TGTGCCAGTAGCACCCCGATAATAGCGGGGGACGATGAGCAGTTATTC,CASSTPIIAGDDEQLF
TRBD1,TRBJ1-2,many,TRBV6-5,TGTGCCAGCAGAGGAACAGGGGTGGGAAACTATGGCTACACCTTC,CASRGTGVGNYGYTF
NA,TRBJ1-1,NA,TRBV12-3/TRBV12-4,TGTGCCAGCAGTAGGAGGAATAAGGAAGCTTTCTTT,CASSRRNKEAFF
TRBD2,TRBJ2-7,NA,TRBV19,TGTGCCAGTAGTCCTACTAGCGGGGGTGCCTGCGAGCAGTACTTC,CASSPTSGGACEQYF
TRBD1,TRBJ1-2,many,TRBV12-3/TRBV12-4,TGTGCCAGCAGAACCGGGACAGGGACCGGAGGCTACACCTTC,CASRTGTGTGGYTF
NA,TRBJ2-4,NA,TRBV20-1,TGCAGTGCTAGATTGCCCGGAACCCTGAAAATCATTCAGTACTTC,CSARLPGTLKIIQYF
NA,TRBJ2-1,NA,TRBV29-1,TGCAGTGTTGAAGGTAAACACATCACCTACAATGAGCAGTTCTTC,CSVEGKHITYNEQFF
TRBD2,TRBJ2-7,once,TRBV5-1,TGCGCCAGCAGCTTGAGAGGGACTAGCGGGAGTTGCGGGTACGAGCAGTACTTC,CASSLRGTSGSCGYEQYF
TRBD2,TRBJ2-3,NA,TRBV4-1,TGCACCAGCAGTTCCTGGACTAGCGGGGGGAGGACAGATACGCAGTATTTT,CTSSSWTSGGRTDTQYF
NA,TRBJ2-1,NA,TRBV20-1,TGCAGTGCTAGTCCGGCCACGTCTCCCTACAATGAGCAGTTCTTC,CSASPATSPYNEQFF
NA,TRBJ2-3,NA,TRBV20-1,TGCGGTGCTAGAGGGCCGTATCAGGGCACAGATACGCAGTATTTT,CGARGPYQGTDTQYF
NA,TRBJ2-6,NA,TRBV4-3,TGCGCCAGCAGCCAAGATACGGGGGCTGGATCCAACGTCCTGACTTTC,CASSQDTGAGSNVLTF
TRBD2,TRBJ2-1,few,TRBV29-1,TGCAGCGCTGGACTAGCGGGTTCCTACGGTGAGCAGTTCTTC,CSAGLAGSYGEQFF
TRBD2,TRBJ2-7,once,TRBV28,TGTGCCAGCAGTAGTAGCGGGAGTCCCTACGAGCAGTACTTC,CASSSSGSPYEQYF
TRBD1,TRBJ1-4,many,TRBV14,TGTGCCAGCAGCCAACTCTCAGGGGGCGAGGAAAAACTGTTTTTT,CASSQLSGGEEKLFF
TRBD2,TRBJ2-7,NA,TRBV28,TGTGTCAGCAGCCCTCAAGCGGGAGGGGCCTACGAGCAGTACTTC,CVSSPQAGGAYEQYF
NA,TRBJ2-6,many,TRBV10-3,TGTGCCATCAGAGAGACAGGCTCTGGGGCCAACGTCCTGACTTTC,CAIRETGSGANVLTF
NA,TRBJ1-5,many,TRBV5-1,TGCGCCAGCAGCTTGGGGCCAGGGGATAGCAATCAGCCCCAGCATTTT,CASSLGPGDSNQPQHF
TRBD1,TRBJ2-1,NA,TRBV7-9,TGTACCAGCAGCTTTTCCCAGGGGGTGAGGAATGAGCAGTTCTTC,CTSSFSQGVRNEQFF
TRBD2,TRBJ2-7,NA,TRBV6-1,TGTACCACCCGCGGGACTACCTTTTACGGGCAGTACTTC,CTTRGTTFYGQYF
TRBD2,TRBJ2-3,NA,TRBV6-5,TGTACCAGCAGTTACGGCGGGAGTAACACAGATACGCAGTATTTT,CTSSYGGSNTDTQYF
NA,TRBJ1-1,many,TRBV6-1,TGTGCCAGCGGCTGGATGAACACTGAAGCTTTCTTT,CASGWMNTEAFF
NA,TRBJ2-7,NA,TRBV29-1,TGCACCGTGCAGGGGCATCAGCGGGAGCAGTACTTC,CTVQGHQREQYF
TRBD2,TRBJ2-3,medium-sized,TRBV29-1,TGCAGCGTCGAAGGGACTAGCGGGGGGAGGAGCACAGATACGCAGTATTTT,CSVEGTSGGRSTDTQYF
NA,TRBJ2-7,many,TRBV28,TGTGCCAGCACCTCGAGGGTGGGGGAGCAGTACTTC,CASTSRVGEQYF
NA,TRBJ1-2,many,TRBV4-1,TGCGCCAGCAGCCAAGGAAATAACTATGGCTACACCTTC,CASSQGNNYGYTF
NA,TRBJ2-1,NA,TRBV5-6,TGTGCCAGCAGCCAAAGACTAGTGGCCTACAATGAGCAGTTCTTC,CASSQRLVAYNEQFF
TRBD1,TRBJ2-6,NA,TRBV6-5,TGTGCCAGCAGTTACGGGACAGACTCCTCTGGGGCCAACGTCCTGAGTTTC,CASSYGTDSSGANVLSF
TRBD2,TRBJ2-2,NA,TRBV6-5,TGTGCTAGCAACACTAGCGTCGTCACCGGAGAGCTGTTTTTT,CASNTSVVTGELFF
NA,TRBJ1-5,NA,TRBV29-1,TGCAGCATTGAGGTGGGGGCCAATCAGCCCCATCATTTT,CSIEVGANQPHHF
TRBD2,TRBJ2-1,medium-sized,TRBV11-2,TGTGCCAGCAGCTTCGGGACTAGCGGGTACAATGAGCAGTTCTTC,CASSFGTSGYNEQFF
NA,TRBJ1-5,NA,TRBV10-2,TGCGCCAGTCGGCTAGCGGGGGCCACAGATATGCAGCATTTT,CASRLAGATDMQHF
TRBD1,TRBJ2-3,many,TRBV6-5,TGTGCCACCTCACCTCGGGCAGGGGGTACAGATACGCAGTATTTT,CATSPRAGGTDTQYF
NA,TRBJ1-5,many,TRBV5-4,TGTGCCAGCAGCACCGATCCTAATAGCAATCAGCCCCAGCATTTT,CASSTDPNSNQPQHF
NA,TRBJ2-2,many,TRBV12-3/TRBV12-4,TGTGCCACGCAACCGGGCCCGCGGACCGGGGAGCTGTTTTTT,CATQPGPRTGELFF
NA,TRBJ1-1,many,TRBV6-5,TGTGCCAGCAGTTACTCCGGGTACACTGAAGCTTTCTTT,CASSYSGYTEAFF
TRBD2,TRBJ2-3,NA,TRBV28,TGTGCAAGCTTGCTGGGAGGGGTGAACACAGATACACGGTATTTT,CASLLGGVNTDTRYF
NA,TRBJ2-2,few,TRBV11-2,TGTGCTAGCAGCTTAGAAGGCACCTGGGAGCTGTTTTTT,CASSLEGTWELFF
NA,TRBJ2-5,NA,TRBV29-1,TGCAGCGTTGCTGACCGGGGGCGGGGAGAGGCCCAGTACTTC,CSVADRGRGEAQYF
TRBD1,TRBJ1-5,NA,TRBV10-3,TGTGTCATCAGCTGGGACAGCAATCAACCCCAGCATTTT,CVISWDSNQPQHF
NA,TRBJ2-7,medium-sized,TRBV11-1,TGTGCCAGCAGCTTAGGACTCTTTGGCGAGCAGTACTTC,CASSLGLFGEQYF
NA,TRBJ2-7,NA,TRBV29-1,TGCAGAGTAATCCCGGGGTCGGGATATGAGCAGTACTTC,CRVIPGSGYEQYF
TRBD1,TRBJ1-5,NA,TRBV29-1,TGCAGCACGGGACAGATCAATCAGTCCCAGCATTTT,CSTGQINQSQHF
NA,TRBJ1-2,few,TRBV10-3,TGTGCCATCAAAGGGGGGCCCTCGGACTATGGCTACACCTTC,CAIKGGPSDYGYTF
NA,TRBJ2-1,many,TRBV19,TGTGCCAGTAGTATGGTAACACTCACCTACAATGAGCAGTTCTTC,CASSMVTLTYNEQFF